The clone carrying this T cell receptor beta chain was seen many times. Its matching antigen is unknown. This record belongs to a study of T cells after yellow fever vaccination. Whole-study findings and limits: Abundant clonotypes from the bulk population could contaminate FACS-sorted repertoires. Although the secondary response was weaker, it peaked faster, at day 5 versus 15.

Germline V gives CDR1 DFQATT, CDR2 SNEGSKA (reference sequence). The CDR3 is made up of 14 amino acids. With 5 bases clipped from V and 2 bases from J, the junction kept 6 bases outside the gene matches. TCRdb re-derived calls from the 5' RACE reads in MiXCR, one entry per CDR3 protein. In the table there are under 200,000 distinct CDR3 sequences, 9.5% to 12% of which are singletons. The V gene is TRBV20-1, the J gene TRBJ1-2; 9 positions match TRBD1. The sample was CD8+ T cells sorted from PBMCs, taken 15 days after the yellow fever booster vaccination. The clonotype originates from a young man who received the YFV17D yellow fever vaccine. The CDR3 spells CSAVHRGQNYGYTF. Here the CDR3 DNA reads TGCAGTGCTGTACACAGGGGGCAAAACTATGGCTACACCTTC.